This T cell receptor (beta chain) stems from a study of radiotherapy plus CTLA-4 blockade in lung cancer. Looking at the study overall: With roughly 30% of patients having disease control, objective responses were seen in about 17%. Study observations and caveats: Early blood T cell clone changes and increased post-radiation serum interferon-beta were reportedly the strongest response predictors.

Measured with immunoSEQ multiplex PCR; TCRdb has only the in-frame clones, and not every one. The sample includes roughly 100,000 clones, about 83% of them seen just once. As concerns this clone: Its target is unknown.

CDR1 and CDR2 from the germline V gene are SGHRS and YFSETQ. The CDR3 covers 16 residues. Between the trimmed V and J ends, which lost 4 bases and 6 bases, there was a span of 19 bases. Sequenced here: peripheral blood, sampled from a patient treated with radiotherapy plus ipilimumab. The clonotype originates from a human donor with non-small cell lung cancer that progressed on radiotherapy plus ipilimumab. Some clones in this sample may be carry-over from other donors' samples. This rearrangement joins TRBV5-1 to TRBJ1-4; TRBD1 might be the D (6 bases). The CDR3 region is CASSVPNLGGDEKLFF. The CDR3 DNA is TGCGCCAGCAGCGTCCCCAACTTGGGGGGCGATGAAAAACTGTTTTTT.